This TCR beta chain is drawn from a study of T cell repertoires in cytomegalovirus infection. This CDR3 has 11 amino acids. V lost 6 bases, J lost 5 bases, and 7 bases lay in between. Germline assignment: CDR1 SGHTA and CDR2 FQGNSA. TCRdb ran MiXCR on the reads and lists one entry per CDR3 protein. The sample contains 300,000 or so distinct CDR3 sequences, roughly 25% of which appear only once. This clonotype was found a few times. Its antigen is still unknown. J is TRBJ2-5 and V is TRBV7-2; D remains unclear. The receptor's source is a human donor in good health (CMV status not recorded). Some clones in this sample may be carry-over from other donors' samples. The starting material was cultured PBMCs, obtained from culture after CMV antigen stimulation. In DNA form, the CDR3 reads TGTGCCAGCAGTCGAGCCGAGACCCAGTACTTC. Translation: CASSRAETQYF.